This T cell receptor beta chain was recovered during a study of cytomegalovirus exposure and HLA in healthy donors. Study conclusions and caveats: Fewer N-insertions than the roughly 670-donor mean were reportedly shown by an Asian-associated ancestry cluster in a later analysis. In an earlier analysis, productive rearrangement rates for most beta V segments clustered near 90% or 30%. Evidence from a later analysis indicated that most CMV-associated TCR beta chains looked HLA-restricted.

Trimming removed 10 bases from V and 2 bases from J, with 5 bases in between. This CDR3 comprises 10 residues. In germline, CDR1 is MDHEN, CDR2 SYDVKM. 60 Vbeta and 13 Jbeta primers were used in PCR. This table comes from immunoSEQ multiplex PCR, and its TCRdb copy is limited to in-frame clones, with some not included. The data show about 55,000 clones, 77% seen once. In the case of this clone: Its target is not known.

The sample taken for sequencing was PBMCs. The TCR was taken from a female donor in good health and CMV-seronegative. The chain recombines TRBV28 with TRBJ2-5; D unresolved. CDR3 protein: CATYQETQYF. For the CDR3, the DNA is TGTGCCACCTATCAAGAGACCCAGTACTTC.